Shown below are 32 T cell receptor beta chains from a single sample sequenced in a study of cytomegalovirus exposure and HLA in healthy donors. The PCR contained 60 Vbeta and 13 Jbeta primers. Sequenced by immunoSEQ multiplex PCR; TCRdb stores in-frame clones only, minus some. Of approximately 38,000 clones in the sample, about 80% are singletons; the top ten hold roughly a tenth. Sequencing input: PBMCs. All receptors come from a young woman in good health and CMV-seropositive.

The genes are TRBV6-1 and TRBJ2-7; 7 nucleotides agree with TRBD1. Losses at the gene ends were 6 bases for V and 2 bases for J; bases not matched to a gene: 4. The germline V gene has CDR1 MNHNS and CDR2 SASEGT. CDR3 size: 13 residues. In nucleotides, the CDR3 is TGTGCCAGCAGACTCGACAGGGCCTACGAGCAGTACTTC. Protein product: CASRLDRAYEQYF.

The chain links TRBV18 to TRBJ2-5; TRBD1 matches 7 bases. The CDR3 sequence is 15 residues long. Germline-derived CDR1 and CDR2 are KGHSH and LQKENI. J lost 5 bases, V lost 3 bases, and 9 bases had no gene match. DNA for the CDR3: TGTGCCAGCTCACCTAGAAAGGGACAGACGGAGACCCAGTACTTC. Translating gives CASSPRKGQTETQYF.

The chain recombines TRBV7-2 with TRBJ1-6, with D unresolved. Germline lookup yields CDR1 SGHTA and CDR2 FQGNSA. The CDR3 is made up of 14 amino acids. V lost 5 bases to trimming and J lost 4 bases, with 9 bases between them. CDR3 sequence (DNA): TGTGCCAGCAGCCCTATATTATATAATTCACCCCTCCACTTT. Translating it yields CASSPILYNSPLHF.

The rearrangement links TRBV7-3 to TRBJ2-1; 10 bases align to TRBD2. The CDR3 has 15 amino acids. The V gene end was trimmed by 2 bases and the J gene end by 3 bases; junction bases not matched to a gene: 1. Per germline, CDR1 SGHTA and CDR2 FQGTGA. CDR3 sequence reads: CASSLGLADYNEQFF. The DNA of the CDR3 is TGTGCCAGCAGCTTAGGACTAGCGGACTACAATGAGCAGTTCTTC.

This chain connects TRBV6-1 to TRBJ2-7, with 9 bases lining up with TRBD2. The CDR3 sequence is 16 residues long. V lost 3 bases, J lost 0 bases, and 6 bases stayed unmatched. Germline V CDR1 and CDR2: MNHNS, SASEGT. CDR3 loop: CASSDRLAGVSYEQYF. CDR3 coding DNA: TGTGCCAGCAGTGATAGATTAGCGGGGGTCTCCTACGAGCAGTACTTC.

The chain has TRBV6-5 and TRBJ1-4; 8 positions agree with TRBD1. Germline-derived CDR1 and CDR2 are MNHEY and SVGAGI. The V and J ends lost 4 bases and 8 bases, in that order; junction bases with no gene match: 6. This CDR3 contains 14 residues. The CDR3 DNA is TGTGCCAGCAGTTCTACAGGGGGAAGGGAAAAACTGTTTTTT. It encodes CASSSTGGREKLFF.

The V gene is TRBV25-1, the J gene TRBJ2-5; possibly TRBD2 for D (5 bases). CDR1 MGHDK and CDR2 SYGVNS come from the germline V gene. The CDR3 consists of 15 residues. V was clipped by 1 base and J by 3 bases, with 12 bases between them. In nucleotides, the CDR3 is TGTGCCAGCAGTGAATTTCGGGGATCCAAAGAGACCCAGTACTTC. Its protein is CASSEFRGSKETQYF.

This chain links TRBV5-1 with TRBJ2-7; D is unresolved. Germline CDR1 reads SGHRS; CDR2 reads YFSETQ. Trimming removed 3 bases from V and 0 bases from J, with 10 bases in between. The CDR3 length is 14 residues. The CDR3 is CASSSTAGSYEQYF. The CDR3 DNA reads as TGCGCCAGCAGCTCTACCGCAGGCTCCTACGAGCAGTACTTC. The entire variable domain, with the rest obtained from reference TRBV5-1 and TRBJ2-7, is as follows: KAGVTQTPRYLIKTRGQQVTLSCSPISGHRSVSWYQQTPGQGLQFLFEYFSETQRNKGNFPGRFSGRQFSNSRSEMNVSTLELGDSALYLCASSSTAGSYEQYFGPGTRLTVT.

The genes are TRBV28 and TRBJ1-2; 8 bases match TRBD1. CDR1 MDHEN and CDR2 SYDVKM come from the germline V gene. CDR3 size: 15 residues. V dropped 5 bases and J dropped 3; count of bases not matched to a gene: 8. The CDR3 loop is CASSPPTGAHYGYTF. The CDR3 DNA reads TGTGCCAGCAGTCCCCCGACAGGGGCCCACTATGGCTACACCTTC.

V is TRBV4-2 and J is TRBJ2-3, with TRBD1 as a possible D gene (6 bases). The V end lost 2 bases, the J end lost 6 bases, and 18 bases lay between the germline ends. CDR1 and CDR2 (germline): LGHNA, YNFKEQ. The CDR3 is 16 residues long. The CDR3 spells CASSQIGRGGGDTQYF. The CDR3 DNA reads TGTGCCAGCAGCCAAATAGGACGTGGGGGCGGGGATACGCAGTATTTT.

J is TRBJ1-5 and V is TRBV30; possibly TRBD1 for D (5 bases). Trimming took off 5 bases at V and 8 bases at J, with 16 bases between the two ends. The CDR3 has 13 amino acids. The germline gives CDR1 GTSNPN, CDR2 SVGIG (reference sequence). The CDR3 DNA is TGTGCCTGGGCCGGGACTTTCAAGGAGCCCCAGCATTTT. It encodes CAWAGTFKEPQHF.

This rearrangement joins TRBV7-9 to TRBJ2-5; possible D gene TRBD2, 5 bases. The V gene lost 5 bases and the J gene lost 11 bases, with 27 bases spanning the gap. CDR3 size: 16 residues. Germline V gene lookup returns CDR1 SEHNR and CDR2 FQNEAQ (reference sequence). CDR3 bases: TGTGCCAGCAGCGGAGGCGGGTGGACCGAGCCCTTTGAGCAGTACTTC. It is translated as CASSGGGWTEPFEQYF.

The chain recombines TRBV5-5 with TRBJ2-1; unclear D gene. This CDR3 is built from 12 residues. Germline-derived CDR1 and CDR2 are SGHKS and YYEKEE (reference sequence). Trimming left V 0 bases short and J 8 bases short, with 6 bases between. CDR3 residues: CASSLARHEQFF. The CDR3 DNA reads as TGTGCCAGCAGCTTGGCCCGTCATGAGCAGTTCTTC.

This chain connects TRBV5-6 to TRBJ2-1, with 7 bases matching TRBD2. The CDR3 sequence is 16 residues long. Looked up from germline, CDR1 is SGHDT and CDR2 is YYEEEE. Trimming removed 1 base from V and 0 bases from J; junction bases left unmatched: 4. CDR3 sequence: CASSLWRESSYNEQFF. The CDR3 DNA reads as TGTGCCAGCAGCTTGTGGCGGGAGAGCTCCTACAATGAGCAGTTCTTC.

This clone was recorded a few times. The likely explanation is a read error, given a far larger clone one base away. This CDR3 is also generated by other DNA sequences in the sample. The genes are TRBV13 and TRBJ2-1; a possible D gene is TRBD2 (5 bases). Trimming pared 5 bases from V and 2 bases from J, leaving 13 bases between. CDR3 length equals 15 residues. Germline lookup yields CDR1 PRHDT and CDR2 FYEKMQ (reference sequence). CDR3 in DNA: TGTGCCAGCAGCCCCCGCGGCGGGCCCTACAATGAGCAGTTCTTC. Its protein is CASSPRGGPYNEQFF.

This clone was seen only once. This chain joins TRBV5-5 and TRBJ1-2; 11 bases map to TRBD1. Germline lookup yields CDR1 SGHKS and CDR2 YYEKEE (reference sequence). V shed 3 bases, J shed 0 bases, and the junction held 1 base outside the gene matches. The CDR3 covers 15 residues. The CDR3 here is CASSWGQGANYGYTF. In DNA, the CDR3 is TGTGCCAGCAGCTGGGGACAGGGGGCTAACTATGGCTACACCTTC.

This clone was counted once. The chain couples TRBV7-2 to TRBJ2-5; D unresolved. The germline V gene encodes CDR1 SGHTA and CDR2 FQGNSA. The CDR3 spans 14 residues. Trimming stripped 2 bases from V and 1 base from J, with 8 bases between. The CDR3 sequence is CASSLSNGQETQYF. CDR3 DNA sequence: TGTGCCAGCAGCTTAAGCAACGGCCAAGAGACCCAGTACTTC.

This clone appeared once. The V call is TRBV4-2, the J call TRBJ2-3, with 15 bases fitting TRBD2. After removal of 1 base from V and 4 bases from J, the junction contained 0 bases not matched to a gene. The CDR3 runs 16 residues. CDR1 and CDR2 (germline): LGHNA, YNFKEQ. CDR3: CASSQGTSGGADTQYF. The CDR3 DNA follows: TGTGCCAGCAGCCAAGGGACTAGCGGGGGGGCAGATACGCAGTATTTT.

The chain joins TRBV19 to TRBJ2-5, with TRBD2 matching 9 bases. V was clipped by 6 bases and J by 5 bases; unmatched bases: 10. The CDR3 has 15 amino acids. Germline V gene data show CDR1 as LNHDA and CDR2 as SQIVND (reference sequence). This chain's CDR3 is CASSVSGGFKETQYF. The CDR3 DNA is TGTGCCAGTAGCGTTAGCGGGGGTTTTAAGGAGACCCAGTACTTC. Combining the CDR3 with reference TRBV19 and TRBJ2-5 gives the whole variable domain DGGITQSPKYLFRKEGQNVTLSCEQNLNHDAMYWYRQDPGQGLRLIYYSQIVNDFQKGDIAEGYSVSREKKESFPLTVTSAQKNPTAFYLCASSVSGGFKETQYFGPGTRLLVL.

The rearrangement links TRBV5-4 to TRBJ2-3; TRBD1 agrees at 11 bases. V was pared by 3 bases and J by 6 bases, with 3 bases of the junction left unmatched. This CDR3 contains 14 residues. Germline CDR1 is SGHNT and CDR2 is YYREEE (reference sequence). The CDR3 loop is CASSSGQGGDTQYF. The CDR3 DNA reads TGTGCCAGCAGCTCGGGACAGGGGGGCGATACGCAGTATTTT. The full variable domain, in which reference TRBV5-4 and TRBJ2-3 provide the parts outside the CDR3, is ETGVTQSPTHLIKTRGQQVTLRCSSQSGHNTVSWYQQALGQGPQFIFQYYREEENGRGNFPPRFSGLQFPNYSSELNVNALELDDSALYLCASSSGQGGDTQYFGPGTRLTVL.

This clone was observed once. V gene TRBV9 combines with J gene TRBJ2-3; TRBD2 matches 9 bases. This CDR3 comprises 18 residues. Germline V gene sequence: CDR1 SGDLS, CDR2 YYNGEE. The V segment lost 0 bases and the J segment 2 bases; nucleotides outside the gene matches: 10. This chain's CDR3 is CASSVAASSGGPTDTQYF. The CDR3 DNA reads TGTGCCAGCAGCGTAGCGGCAAGTAGCGGGGGCCCCACAGATACGCAGTATTTT.

V usage is TRBV27 and J usage is TRBJ2-1, with D maybe TRBD1 (5 bases). The CDR3 has 12 amino acids. Germline CDR1 is MNHEY and CDR2 is SMNVEV (reference sequence). V lost 6 bases and J lost 6, with 9 bases in between. The CDR3 region is CASSRQGNEQFF. The CDR3 DNA reads TGTGCCAGCAGCCGCCAGGGCAATGAGCAGTTCTTC.

The chain carries TRBV4-3 and TRBJ2-3, with 16 bases identical to TRBD2. Germline CDR1 reads LGHNA; CDR2 reads YSLEER. Trimming removed 3 bases from V and 4 bases from J; junction bases left unmatched: 1. The CDR3 sequence is 16 residues long. Written as DNA, the CDR3 is TGCGCCAGCAGCCAGGGACTAGCGGGAGGGGCAGATACGCAGTATTTT. Translated: CASSQGLAGGADTQYF.

This sequence joins TRBV6-1 and TRBJ2-4, with D hard to call. V shed 0 bases and J shed 5 bases, with 17 bases lying between them. The CDR3 contains 17 residues. The germline V gene has CDR1 MNHNS and CDR2 SASEGT. DNA for the CDR3: TGTGCCAGCAGTGAAGCGAGCTGGGTGGAGCGCCAAAACATTCAGTACTTC. As protein: CASSEASWVERQNIQYF.

This rearrangement joins TRBV4-3 to TRBJ2-3; TRBD1 agrees at 7 bases. The CDR3 consists of 15 residues. V trimming: 4 bases; J trimming: 1 base; junction bases outside the gene matches: 5. The germline gives CDR1 LGHNA, CDR2 YSLEER. CDR3 amino acids: CASSPRGQGTDTQYF. CDR3 nucleotide sequence: TGCGCCAGCAGCCCCCGTGGACAGGGCACAGATACGCAGTATTTT.

J is TRBJ2-1 and V is TRBV7-8; the match to TRBD2 covers 8 bases. Germline-derived CDR1 and CDR2 are SGHVS and FQNEAQ. Trimming cost V 6 bases and J 15 bases; bases outside gene matches: 10. The CDR3 has 12 residues. The CDR3 loop reads CASRGGLGISFF. The CDR3 DNA reads as TGTGCCAGCAGGGGGGGACTAGGAATTTCGTTCTTC. Full variable domain (remainder filled in from reference TRBV7-8 and TRBJ2-1): GAGVSQSPRYKVAKRGQDVALRCDPISGHVSLFWYQQALGQGPEFLTYFQNEAQLDKSGLPSDRFFAERPEGSVSTLKIQRTQQEDSAVYLCASRGGLGISFFGPGTRLTVL.

The chain employs TRBV28 and TRBJ2-7, with no clear D. Trimming left V 2 bases short and J 8 bases short, with 10 bases between. CDR1 is MDHEN, CDR2 SYDVKM, per germline. This CDR3 region has 12 residues. The CDR3 reads CASSLEEQKQYF. CDR3 DNA sequence: TGTGCCAGCAGTTTAGAGGAGCAGAAGCAGTACTTC.

The J gene is TRBJ2-1, the V gene TRBV9, with 10 positions matching TRBD2. The CDR3 is 18 amino acids. Germline assignment: CDR1 SGDLS and CDR2 YYNGEE. J gave up 1 base and V 2 bases, and 9 bases lay outside the gene matches. The CDR3 region has the DNA TGTGCCAGCAGCGTCGTCCCTAGCGGGAGTTTTTCCTACAATGAGCAGTTCTTC. This codes for CASSVVPSGSFSYNEQFF.

Relative to its sample, this clone is large. The DNA for the CDR3 is TGTGCCAGCAGCTTGTTCGGGGGGGGAGGGAACACTGAAGCTTTCTTT. Translating it yields CASSLFGGGGNTEAFF. The chain recombines TRBV5-6 with TRBJ1-1, with D possibly being TRBD1 (5 bases). The CDR3 contains 16 residues. Trimming left V 1 base short and J 1 base short, with 14 bases between. Germline CDR1 and CDR2: SGHDT and YYEEEE.

This clone occurred once. The chain couples TRBV7-2 to TRBJ1-1; tentatively, D is TRBD1 (6 bases). V lost 5 bases and J lost 2, with 15 bases in between. In germline, CDR1 is SGHTA, CDR2 FQGNSA. This CDR3 region has 15 residues. Written as DNA, the CDR3 is TGTGCCAGCAGCCCCTCTCAGGGGCCAAACACTGAAGCTTTCTTT. Its translation is CASSPSQGPNTEAFF.

This chain connects TRBV19 to TRBJ1-5; the D is unclear. Germline V CDR1 and CDR2: LNHDA, SQIVND (reference sequence). CDR3 length: 16 residues. The V gene lost 7 bases and the J gene lost 5 bases, with 21 bases spanning the gap. DNA for the CDR3: TGTGCCAGTACCCCGGGGAGGAGGTATCGGCATCAGCCCCAGCATTTT. Residues: CASTPGRRYRHQPQHF.

CDR3 in amino acids: CAWSDPRTGGHGYTF. The CDR3 DNA follows: TGTGCCTGGAGTGACCCGCGGACAGGGGGGCATGGCTACACCTTC. The rearrangement joins TRBV30 to TRBJ1-2, with TRBD1 identical over 10 bases. V gave up 1 base and J gave up 6 bases; unmatched junction bases: 8. The CDR3 covers 15 residues. In germline, CDR1 is GTSNPN, CDR2 SVGIG (reference sequence).